A selection of T cell receptor beta chains follows, all from one sample in a study of control samples from healthy donors and cancer patients. Assay used: immunoSEQ multiplex PCR; TCRdb lists only in-frame clones, some missing. This table has 400,000 to 500,000 clones, 75% to 95% appearing once. The sequenced material came from PBMCs. The receptors stem from a man aged 40-49 years with head and neck cancer. CDR3s include the opening cysteine and the closing phenylalanine or tryptophan. A D gene is named only where the DNA matches it firmly. Not every row has a clone size; where given, it reads once, few, many or a size class.

d_call	v_call	clone_size	j_call	cdr3_aa	cdr3_nt
.	TRBV5-1	once	TRBJ1-6	CASSLAGFASRANSPLHF	TGCGCCAGCAGCTTGGCCGGTTTTGCGTCCAGGGCAAATTCACCCCTCCACTTT
.	TRBV27	.	TRBJ2-7	CASSPDTDISYEQYF	TGTGCCAGCAGCCCCGACACTGACATATCCTACGAGCAGTACTTC
TRBD1	TRBV7-2	.	TRBJ1-2	CASSLEGTGAGYGYTF	TGTGCCAGCAGCTTGGAGGGGACAGGGGCAGGCTATGGCTACACCTTC
.	TRBV6-1	few	TRBJ2-7	CASSEGGGRSLYEQYF	TGTGCCAGCAGTGAAGGAGGTGGCAGGAGCCTCTACGAGCAGTACTTC
.	TRBV6-6	.	TRBJ1-2	CASTSGGLGYGYTF	TGTGCCAGCACCTCCGGTGGCCTGGGGTATGGCTACACCTTC
.	TRBV11-2	.	TRBJ1-3	CASRPWDGNSGNTIYF	TGTGCCAGCCGCCCTTGGGATGGGAACTCTGGAAACACCATATATTTT
TRBD2	TRBV24-1	.	TRBJ2-1	CATRDGGSGNEQFF	TGTGCCACCCGGGATGGCGGGAGTGGTAATGAGCAGTTCTTC
TRBD2	TRBV11-3	.	TRBJ2-1	CASSHEGGLGTYNEQFF	TGTGCCAGCAGCCACGAGGGGGGACTAGGGACCTACAATGAGCAGTTCTTC
.	TRBV6-5	.	TRBJ1-5	CASTGTNSNQPQHF	TGTGCCAGCACGGGGACAAATAGCAATCAGCCCCAGCATTTT
.	TRBV27	.	TRBJ2-3	CASHLTGSTDTQYF	TGTGCCAGCCACCTAACTGGGAGCACAGATACGCAGTATTTT
.	TRBV19	.	TRBJ2-2	CASSIRGRNTGELFF	TGTGCCAGTAGTATTAGAGGGCGGAACACCGGGGAGCTGTTTTTT
.	TRBV4-1	.	TRBJ2-3	CASSLLDRGPVDTQYF	TGCGCCAGCAGCCTTCTGGACCGGGGGCCTGTAGATACGCAGTATTTT
.	TRBV6-2/TRBV6-3	.	TRBJ1-2	CASSTPGLYGYTF	TGTGCCAGCAGCACTCCGGGCCTTTATGGCTACACCTTC
.	TRBV9	.	TRBJ2-1	CASSVAGNEQFF	TGTGCCAGCAGCGTGGCAGGCAATGAGCAGTTCTTC
TRBD1	TRBV6-5	.	TRBJ1-1	CASKSGGTTEAFF	TGTGCCAGCAAGTCAGGGGGGACCACTGAAGCTTTCTTT
.	TRBV15	.	TRBJ1-5	CATSRGRGQGDSNQPQHF	TGTGCCACCAGCAGAGGTCGAGGTCAGGGTGATAGCAATCAGCCCCAGCATTTT
.	TRBV14	.	TRBJ1-2	CASSFRGALGGGYTF	TGTGCCAGCAGCTTCCGGGGGGCCCTCGGTGGTGGCTACACCTTC
TRBD1	TRBV14	.	TRBJ2-3	CASSLGQPSTDTQYF	TGTGCCAGCAGCCTGGGACAGCCTAGCACAGATACGCAGTATTTT
TRBD1	TRBV7-3	few	TRBJ1-2	CASSQGPGTGYGYTF	TGTGCCAGCAGCCAAGGCCCCGGGACAGGGTACGGCTACACCTTC
.	TRBV6-2/TRBV6-3	.	TRBJ2-7	CASSYLLDAAEQYF	TGTGCCAGCAGTTACCTTCTAGACGCGGCCGAGCAGTACTTC
TRBD2	TRBV2	.	TRBJ2-1	CASKGGLESYNEQFF	TGTGCCAGCAAGGGGGGACTAGAATCCTACAATGAGCAGTTCTTC
.	TRBV7-2	.	TRBJ2-2	CASSLAKVNTGELFF	TGTGCCAGCAGCTTAGCAAAGGTTAATACCGGGGAGCTGTTTTTT
.	TRBV19	.	TRBJ2-1	CASSEGSSYNEQFF	TGTGCCAGTAGTGAGGGCTCTTCCTACAATGAGCAGTTCTTC
.	TRBV10-1	.	TRBJ2-7	CASGHSTYEQYF	TGCGCCAGTGGACACTCCACCTACGAGCAGTACTTC
.	TRBV2	.	TRBJ2-1	CASSAQGYNEQFF	TGTGCCAGCAGTGCGCAGGGGTACAATGAGCAGTTCTTC
TRBD2	TRBV7-2	.	TRBJ2-3	CASSRLAGSDTQYF	TGTGCCAGCAGCAGACTAGCGGGATCCGATACGCAGTATTTT
TRBD1	TRBV2	once	TRBJ1-1	CASRARQGGTEAFF	TGTGCCAGCAGAGCCCGACAGGGGGGAACTGAAGCTTTCTTT